Below are 20 T cell receptor beta chains sequenced from a single sample in a study of molecular identifiers for immune sequencing clone quantification. Each CDR3 protein is one row after TCRdb ran MiXCR on the PCR reads. The profile covers about 510,000 distinct CDR3 sequences, with about a fifth appearing a single time and roughly 0.81% taken by the ten largest. The sample was naive CD8+ T cells from blood, with Jurkat cell RNA spiked in. Subset meaning: FACS-sorted CD8+CD4-CCR7+CD45RA+ naive T cells. All receptors come from a human donor in good health. Some libraries in this study had Jurkat cell RNA spiked in.

The chain is built from TRBV23-1 and TRBJ2-7, with D perhaps assigned TRBD1 or TRBD2 (5 bases each). TRBV23-1 is reported as an ORF; its role is uncertain. The V end lost 4 bases, the J end lost 6 bases, and 16 bases lay between the germline ends. CDR3 length: 14 residues. The CDR3 nucleotides read TGCGCCAGCAGTCGAGGGGCCGACACTATCGAGCAGTACTTC. It specifies CASSRGADTIEQYF.

The chain has TRBV12-3 or TRBV12-4 and TRBJ2-7; D not resolved. The CDR3 length is 15 residues. V lost 6 bases and J 3 bases, leaving 18 bases between the germline ends. The CDR3 nucleotides are TGTGCCAGCAGCCCATTTGGCCTAGGGCTCTACGAGCAGTACTTC. This gives the protein CASSPFGLGLYEQYF.

The CDR3 DNA follows: TGTGCCAGCAGTCCTGAAGATCACTATGGCTACACCTTC. Translating gives CASSPEDHYGYTF. The chain combines TRBV7-9 with TRBJ1-2; D call uncertain. The CDR3 is 13 residues long. CDR1 is SEHNR, CDR2 FQNEAQ, per germline (reference sequence). Deletions cut 6 bases from V and 3 bases from J, with 11 bases between.

In its sample, this clonotype was seen many times. This sequence joins TRBV4-3 and TRBJ1-4; D call uncertain. This CDR3 has 16 amino acids. Trimming took 1 base from V and 3 from J, leaving 12 bases between them. Germline CDR1 and CDR2: LGHNA and YSLEER. Written as DNA, the CDR3 is TGCGCCAGCAGCCAAGGATCCCAAGCGGCTAATGAAAAACTGTTTTTT. It codes for CASSQGSQAANEKLFF.

This chain uses TRBV3-1 with TRBJ2-6; no reliable D call. The length of the CDR3 is 17 residues. Germline loops: CDR1 LGHDT, CDR2 YNNKEL (reference sequence). V was pared by 2 bases and J by 1 base, with 12 bases between. The CDR3 reads CASSQITEWSGANVLTF. Here the CDR3 DNA reads TGTGCCAGCAGCCAAATAACAGAATGGTCTGGGGCCAACGTCCTGACTTTC.

This clonotype was seen more than once but under ten times. The chain has TRBV2 and TRBJ2-3; D might be TRBD1 (5 bases). V lost 4 bases, J lost 4 bases, and 21 bases lay in between. CDR1 is SNHLY, CDR2 FYNNEI, per germline. This CDR3 contains 17 residues. CDR3 DNA: TGTGCCAGCAGTGGGGGCCCGGGCCTGGTCGACGCAGATACGCAGTATTTT. This encodes CASSGGPGLVDADTQYF.

This clonotype was seen a handful of times. V usage is TRBV5-5 and J usage is TRBJ2-7, with TRBD1 matching over 8 bases. The CDR3 is 15 residues long. The junction had 8 bases not matched to a gene; V was cut back by 2 bases and J by 4 bases. From germline, CDR1 is SGHKS and CDR2 YYEKEE (reference sequence). In DNA form, the CDR3 reads TGTGCCAGCAGCTTATGGGGACAGGTGACTTACGAGCAGTACTTC. Protein sequence: CASSLWGQVTYEQYF.

V and J are TRBV6-2 or TRBV6-3 and TRBJ2-5; tentatively, D is TRBD1 or TRBD2 (5 bases each). Germline assignment: CDR1 MNHEY and CDR2 SVGEGT. With 5 bases removed from V and 2 bases from J, the gap between germline ends came to 12 bases. The CDR3 runs to 14 residues. This CDR3 is CASSPLGEQETQYF. The CDR3 DNA reads TGTGCCAGCAGTCCCCTGGGGGAGCAAGAGACCCAGTACTTC.

The sample holds a few counts of this clonotype. This chain uses TRBV7-8 with TRBJ2-1; 9 nucleotides line up with TRBD2. The CDR3 is 16 amino acids. The J segment lost 6 bases and the V segment lost 3 bases, leaving 9 bases of the junction unmatched. Germline CDR1 SGHVS, CDR2 FQNEAQ. The DNA for the CDR3 is TGTGCCAGCAGCTTGCGGGGTGGCGGGGGGGCCAATGAGCAGTTCTTC. Translated, it gives CASSLRGGGGANEQFF.

This clonotype occurred many times. The chain combines TRBV30 with TRBJ2-2; D is uncertain. Per germline, CDR1 GTSNPN and CDR2 SVGIG (reference sequence). With 0 bases removed from V and 6 bases from J, the gap between germline ends came to 11 bases. The CDR3 is made up of 14 amino acids. The CDR3 DNA reads as TGTGCCTGGAGTGTAACCGGGTTGGCCGGGGAGCTGTTTTTT. It is translated as CAWSVTGLAGELFF.

The rearrangement links TRBV27 to TRBJ2-7, with D possibly TRBD1 on 5 matching bases. The CDR3 has 13 amino acids. V was clipped by 6 bases and J by 5 bases, with 14 bases between them. The germline gives CDR1 MNHEY, CDR2 SMNVEV (reference sequence). CDR3 in DNA: TGTGCCAGCAGCTATGGTCAGGGCGACGAGCAGTACTTC. It codes for CASSYGQGDEQYF.

This clonotype was observed many times. The chain combines TRBV6-2 or TRBV6-3 with TRBJ1-5; D remains unclear. Per the germline V gene, CDR1 is MNHEY and CDR2 is SVGEGT. Trimming took 1 base from V and 4 from J, leaving 5 bases between them. The CDR3 is 13 residues long. In DNA form, the CDR3 reads TGTGCCAGCAGTTACTGGGTGAATCAGCCCCAGCATTTT. Translation: CASSYWVNQPQHF.

Note on this clonotype: A read error may explain this, as a much larger clone is one base away. The genes are TRBV11-2 and TRBJ1-1; D gene uncertain. The CDR3 is 13 amino acids. The V gene's germline CDR1 is SGHAT and CDR2 FQNNGV. V was cut by 5 bases and J by 4 bases, with 11 bases left in between. The CDR3 DNA reads TGTGCCAGCAGCGCATCCCTGAGCACTGAAGCTTTCTTT. Translation: CASSASLSTEAFF.

Notes on this clonotype: Given a much more abundant clone one base away, this may be a read error. The chain carries TRBV7-2 and TRBJ2-7; 9 positions match TRBD2. The length of the CDR3 is 16 residues. CDR1 and CDR2 (germline): SGHTA, FQGNSA. The CDR3 region has the DNA TGTGCCGGCAGCACAATTAGCGGGAGCCCATCCGACGAGCAGTACTTC. It codes for CAGSTISGSPSDEQYF.

This sequence joins TRBV10-1 and TRBJ2-3; D not resolved. Germline V gene data show CDR1 as WNHNN and CDR2 as SYGVQD (reference sequence). V lost 7 bases and J lost 1, with 6 bases in between. The CDR3 runs to 12 residues. The CDR3 sequence: CASTHGTDTQYF. CDR3 bases: TGCGCCAGCACGCACGGCACAGATACGCAGTATTTT.

This clonotype occurred a few times. The genes are TRBV7-6 and TRBJ2-5; a possible D gene is TRBD2 (5 bases). This CDR3 has 11 residues. The V end lost 4 bases, the J end lost 9 bases, and 9 bases lay between the germline ends. Germline V CDR1 and CDR2: SGHVS, FNYEAQ. The CDR3 loop is CASSSGSPQYF. The CDR3 DNA is TGTGCCAGCAGCTCTGGGAGTCCCCAGTACTTC.

At least ten counts were recorded for this clonotype. The V gene is TRBV5-1, the J gene TRBJ2-7; 10 bases are a match to TRBD2. Unmatched junction bases numbered 11, after V lost 4 bases and J lost 4 bases. The CDR3 is 16 amino acids. The germline gives CDR1 SGHRS, CDR2 YFSETQ. CDR3 coding DNA: TGCGCCAGCAGCCCGACTTACGGACTAGCGGCATACGAGCAGTACTTC. Amino acid sequence: CASSPTYGLAAYEQYF. Together with reference TRBV5-1 and TRBJ2-7, the CDR3 gives the full variable domain: KAGVTQTPRYLIKTRGQQVTLSCSPISGHRSVSWYQQTPGQGLQFLFEYFSETQRNKGNFPGRFSGRQFSNSRSEMNVSTLELGDSALYLCASSPTYGLAAYEQYFGPGTRLTVT.

This clonotype has only a few counts. CDR3 coding DNA: TGTGCCAGCAGGCCGAGGACAGATTCCTACGAGCAGTACTTC. Translation: CASRPRTDSYEQYF. The rearrangement links TRBV27 to TRBJ2-7, with D possibly being TRBD1 (6 bases). Germline-derived CDR1 and CDR2 are MNHEY and SMNVEV (reference sequence). The CDR3 contains 14 residues. The V gene lost 6 bases and the J gene lost 1 base, with 13 bases spanning the gap.

In its sample, this clonotype was seen many times. The chain uses TRBV6-5 and TRBJ1-5, with D uncertain. The CDR3 totals 16 residues. Trimming left V 6 bases short and J 1 base short, with 16 bases between. Germline assignment: CDR1 MNHEY and CDR2 SVGAGI. CDR3: CASSPTVGRSNQPQHF. In nucleotides, the CDR3 is TGTGCCAGCAGCCCAACGGTCGGGAGGAGCAATCAGCCCCAGCATTTT.

There are a few counts of this clonotype. This chain links TRBV6-5 with TRBJ2-7; D is tentatively TRBD1 or TRBD2 (5 bases each). Trimming removed 8 bases from V and 0 bases from J, with 11 bases in between. Germline CDR1 reads MNHEY; CDR2 reads SVGAGI. CDR3 length: 13 residues. The CDR3 DNA reads TGTGCCAGCCGGGACGGACTCTCCTACGAGCAGTACTTC. Its protein is CASRDGLSYEQYF.